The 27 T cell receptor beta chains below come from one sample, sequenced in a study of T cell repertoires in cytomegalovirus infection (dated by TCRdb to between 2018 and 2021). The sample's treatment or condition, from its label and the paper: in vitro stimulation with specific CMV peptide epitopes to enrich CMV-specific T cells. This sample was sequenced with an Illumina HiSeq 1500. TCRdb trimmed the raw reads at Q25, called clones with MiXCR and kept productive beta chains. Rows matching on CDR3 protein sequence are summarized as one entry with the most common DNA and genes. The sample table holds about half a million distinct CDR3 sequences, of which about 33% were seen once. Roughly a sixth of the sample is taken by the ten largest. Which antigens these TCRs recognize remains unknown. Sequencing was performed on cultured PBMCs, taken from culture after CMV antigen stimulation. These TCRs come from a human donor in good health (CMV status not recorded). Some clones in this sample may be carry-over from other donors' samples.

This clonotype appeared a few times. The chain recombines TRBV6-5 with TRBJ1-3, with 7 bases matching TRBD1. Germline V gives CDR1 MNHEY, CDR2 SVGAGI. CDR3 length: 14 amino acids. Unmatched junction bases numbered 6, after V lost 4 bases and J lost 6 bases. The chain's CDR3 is CASSSGTVENTIYF. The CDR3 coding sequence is TGTGCCAGCAGTTCCGGGACAGTTGAAAACACCATATATTTT.

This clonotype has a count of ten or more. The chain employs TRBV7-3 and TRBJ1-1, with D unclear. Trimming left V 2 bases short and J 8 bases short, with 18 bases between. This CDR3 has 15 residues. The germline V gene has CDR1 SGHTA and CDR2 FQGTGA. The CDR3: CASSLSPLAASEAFF. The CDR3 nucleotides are TGTGCCAGCAGCTTATCCCCCCTGGCCGCTTCAGAAGCTTTCTTT.

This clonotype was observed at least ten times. The CDR3 reads CASGRDRGYGYTF. CDR3 nucleotide sequence: TGTGCCAGCGGACGAGACAGGGGATATGGCTACACCTTC. This chain links TRBV7-2 with TRBJ1-2, with 8 bases identical to TRBD1. The CDR3 contains 13 residues. After removal of 8 bases from V and 5 bases from J, the junction contained 7 bases not matched to a gene. Germline CDR1 SGHTA, CDR2 FQGNSA.

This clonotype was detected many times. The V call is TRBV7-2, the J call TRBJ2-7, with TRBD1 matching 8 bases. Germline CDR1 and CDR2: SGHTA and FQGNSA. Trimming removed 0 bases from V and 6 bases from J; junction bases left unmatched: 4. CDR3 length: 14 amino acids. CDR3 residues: CASSLAGQGSEQYV. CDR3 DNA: TGTGCCAGCAGCTTAGCAGGACAGGGTAGCGAGCAGTACGTC.

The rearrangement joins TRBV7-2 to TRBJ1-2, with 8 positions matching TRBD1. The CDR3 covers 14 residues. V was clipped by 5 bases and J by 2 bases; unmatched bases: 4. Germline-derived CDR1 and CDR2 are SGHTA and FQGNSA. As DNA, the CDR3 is TGTGCCAGCAGCGCCCGACAGGGGAACTATGGCTACACCTTC. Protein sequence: CASSARQGNYGYTF.

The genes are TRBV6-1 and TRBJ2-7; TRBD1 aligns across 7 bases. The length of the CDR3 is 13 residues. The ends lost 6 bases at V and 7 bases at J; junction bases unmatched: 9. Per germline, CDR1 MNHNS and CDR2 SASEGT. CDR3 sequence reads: CASSLRQGVEQYV. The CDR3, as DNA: TGTGCCAGCAGCCTCCGACAGGGAGTGGAGCAGTACGTC.

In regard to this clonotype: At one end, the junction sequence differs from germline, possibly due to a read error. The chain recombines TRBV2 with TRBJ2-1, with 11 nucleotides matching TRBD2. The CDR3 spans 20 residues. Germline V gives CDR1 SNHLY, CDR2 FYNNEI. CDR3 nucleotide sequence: TGTGCCAGCAAGGGAACTAGCGGGAGACCCCGGGTCGTTTCCTATAATGAGCAGTTCTTC. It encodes CASKGTSGRPRVVSYNEQFF.

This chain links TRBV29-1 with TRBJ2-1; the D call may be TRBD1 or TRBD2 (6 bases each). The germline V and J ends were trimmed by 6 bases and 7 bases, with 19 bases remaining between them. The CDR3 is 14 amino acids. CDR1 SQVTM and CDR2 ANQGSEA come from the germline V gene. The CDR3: CSVGGGDTQNEQFF. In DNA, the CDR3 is TGCAGCGTCGGGGGTGGGGACACTCAAAATGAGCAGTTCTTC.

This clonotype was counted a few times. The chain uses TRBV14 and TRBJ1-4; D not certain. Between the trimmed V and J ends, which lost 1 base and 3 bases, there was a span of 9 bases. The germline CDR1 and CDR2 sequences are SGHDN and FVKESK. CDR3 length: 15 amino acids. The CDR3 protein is CASSQVQVANEKLFF. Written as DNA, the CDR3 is TGTGCCAGCAGCCAAGTGCAGGTGGCTAATGAAAAACTGTTTTTT.

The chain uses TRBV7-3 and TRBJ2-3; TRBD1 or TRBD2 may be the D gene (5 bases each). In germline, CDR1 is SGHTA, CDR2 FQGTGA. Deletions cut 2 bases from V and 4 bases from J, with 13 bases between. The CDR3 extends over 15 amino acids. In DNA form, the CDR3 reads TGTGCCAGCAGCTTAGCAGAGGGGTCCCCAGATACGCAGTATTTT. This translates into CASSLAEGSPDTQYF.

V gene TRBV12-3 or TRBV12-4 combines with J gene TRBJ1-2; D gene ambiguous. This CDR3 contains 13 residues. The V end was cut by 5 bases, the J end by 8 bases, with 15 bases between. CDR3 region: CASSHGPQEGYTF. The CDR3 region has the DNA TGTGCCAGCAGTCACGGGCCCCAGGAAGGCTACACCTTC.

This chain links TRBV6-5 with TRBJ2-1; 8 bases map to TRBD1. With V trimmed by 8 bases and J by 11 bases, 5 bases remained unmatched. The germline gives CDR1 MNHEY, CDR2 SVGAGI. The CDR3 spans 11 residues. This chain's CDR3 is CASGQGAKQFF. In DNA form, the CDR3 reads TGTGCCAGCGGGCAGGGGGCGAAGCAGTTCTTC.

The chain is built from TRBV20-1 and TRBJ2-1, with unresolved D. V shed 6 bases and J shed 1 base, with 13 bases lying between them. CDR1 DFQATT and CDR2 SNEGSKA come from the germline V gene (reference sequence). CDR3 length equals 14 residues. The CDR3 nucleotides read TGCAGTGCCGTAAATGTGAAGTCCTACAATGAGCAGTTCTTC. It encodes CSAVNVKSYNEQFF.

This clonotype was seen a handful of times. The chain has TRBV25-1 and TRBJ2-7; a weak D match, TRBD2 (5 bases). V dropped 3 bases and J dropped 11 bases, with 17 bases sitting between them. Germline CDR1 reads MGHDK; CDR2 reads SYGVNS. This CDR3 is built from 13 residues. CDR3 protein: CASSDNNLIGEYF. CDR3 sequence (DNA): TGTGCCAGCAGTGACAACAATCTGATCGGGGAGTACTTC.

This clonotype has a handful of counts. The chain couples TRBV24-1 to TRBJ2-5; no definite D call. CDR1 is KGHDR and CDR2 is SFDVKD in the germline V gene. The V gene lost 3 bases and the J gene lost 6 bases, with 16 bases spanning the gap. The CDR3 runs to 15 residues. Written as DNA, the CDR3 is TGTGCCACCAGTGATGCCAAACCCTCGCAACAGACCCAGTACTTC. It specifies CATSDAKPSQQTQYF.

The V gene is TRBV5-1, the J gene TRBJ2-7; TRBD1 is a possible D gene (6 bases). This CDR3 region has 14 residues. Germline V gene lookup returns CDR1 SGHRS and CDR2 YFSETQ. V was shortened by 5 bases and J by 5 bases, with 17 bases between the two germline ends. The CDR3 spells CASRIGGRDHEQYF. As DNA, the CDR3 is TGCGCCAGCAGGATTGGGGGCAGGGACCACGAGCAGTACTTC.

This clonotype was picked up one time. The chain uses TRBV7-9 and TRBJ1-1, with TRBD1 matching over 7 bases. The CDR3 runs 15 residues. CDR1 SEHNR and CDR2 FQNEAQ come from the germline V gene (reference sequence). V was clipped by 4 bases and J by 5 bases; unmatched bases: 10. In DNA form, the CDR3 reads TGTGCCAGCAGCTACACCCAGACAGGGCATACTGAAGCTTTCTTT. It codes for CASSYTQTGHTEAFF.

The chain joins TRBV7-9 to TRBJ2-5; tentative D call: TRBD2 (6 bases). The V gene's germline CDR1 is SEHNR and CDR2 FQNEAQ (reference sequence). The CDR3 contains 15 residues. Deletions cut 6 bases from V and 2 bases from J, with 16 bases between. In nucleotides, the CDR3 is TGTGCCAGCAGTCAAGAAGGGAGCGGGCAAGAGACCCAGTACTTC. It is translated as CASSQEGSGQETQYF.

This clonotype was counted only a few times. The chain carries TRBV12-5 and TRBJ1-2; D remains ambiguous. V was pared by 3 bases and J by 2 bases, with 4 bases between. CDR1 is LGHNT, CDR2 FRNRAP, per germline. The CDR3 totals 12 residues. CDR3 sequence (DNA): TGTGCTAGTGGTTTTGTGAACTATGGCTACACCTTC. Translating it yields CASGFVNYGYTF.

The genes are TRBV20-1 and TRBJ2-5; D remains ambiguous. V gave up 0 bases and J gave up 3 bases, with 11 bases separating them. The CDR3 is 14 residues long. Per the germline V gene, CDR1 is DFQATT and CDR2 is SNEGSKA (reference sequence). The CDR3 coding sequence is TGCAGTGCTAGAGATCGGAAAGAGGAAGAGACCCAGTACTTC. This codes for CSARDRKEEETQYF.

CDR3 DNA sequence: TGTGCCAGCAGTTTAATGGGGGGCGGTACTGAAGCTTTCTTT. Translating it yields CASSLMGGGTEAFF. V is TRBV27 and J is TRBJ1-1, with D possibly matching TRBD1 (6 bases). Trimming cost V 2 bases and J 5 bases, with 12 bases left between them. Germline CDR1 and CDR2: MNHEY and SMNVEV (reference sequence). The CDR3 extends over 14 amino acids.

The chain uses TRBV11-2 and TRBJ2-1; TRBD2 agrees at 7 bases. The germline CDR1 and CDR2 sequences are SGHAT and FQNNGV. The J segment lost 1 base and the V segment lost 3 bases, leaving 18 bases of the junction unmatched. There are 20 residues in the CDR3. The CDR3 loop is CASSFHKFFGGSGSYNEQFF. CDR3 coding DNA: TGTGCCAGCAGCTTCCACAAATTTTTCGGTGGTAGCGGGTCCTACAATGAGCAGTTCTTC.

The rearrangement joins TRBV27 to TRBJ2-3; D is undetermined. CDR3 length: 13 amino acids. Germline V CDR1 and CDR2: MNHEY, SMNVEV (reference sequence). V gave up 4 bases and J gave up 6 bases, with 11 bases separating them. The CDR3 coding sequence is TGTGCCAGCAGTTGGGCTTCTACGGATACGCAGTATTTT. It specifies CASSWASTDTQYF.

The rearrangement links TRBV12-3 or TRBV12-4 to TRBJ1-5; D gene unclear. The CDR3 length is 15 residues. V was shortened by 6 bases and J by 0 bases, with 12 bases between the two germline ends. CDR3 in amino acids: CASSHLVSSNQPQHF. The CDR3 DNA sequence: TGTGCCAGCAGCCACCTCGTGAGTAGCAATCAGCCCCAGCATTTT.

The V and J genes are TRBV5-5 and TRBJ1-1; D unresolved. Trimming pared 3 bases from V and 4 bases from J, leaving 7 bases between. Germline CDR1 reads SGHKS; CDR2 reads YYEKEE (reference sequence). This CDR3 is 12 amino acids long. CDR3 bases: TGTGCCAGCAGCTCAGCAACCACTGAAGCTTTCTTT. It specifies CASSSATTEAFF.

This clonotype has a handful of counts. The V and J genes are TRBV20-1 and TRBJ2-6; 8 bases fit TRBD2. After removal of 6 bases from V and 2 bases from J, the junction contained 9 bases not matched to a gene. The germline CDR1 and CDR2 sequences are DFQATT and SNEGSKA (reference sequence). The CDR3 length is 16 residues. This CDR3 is CSATSGTSAGANVLTF. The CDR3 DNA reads TGCAGTGCCACCTCGGGGACTAGTGCTGGGGCCAACGTCCTGACTTTC.

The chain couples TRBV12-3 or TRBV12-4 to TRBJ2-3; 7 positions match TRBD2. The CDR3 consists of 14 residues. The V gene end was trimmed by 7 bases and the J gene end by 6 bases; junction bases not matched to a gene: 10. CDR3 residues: CASTRPPTSDTQYF. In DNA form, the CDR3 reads TGTGCCAGCACCCGGCCCCCGACTAGCGATACGCAGTATTTT.